This T cell receptor beta chain comes out of a study of T-cell memory formation after mild COVID-19. TCRdb redid the calling of the 5' RACE reads with MiXCR, one entry per CDR3 protein. Of 30,000 or so distinct CDR3 sequences in the sample, 21% are singletons; the top ten hold 1.5%. Study observations and caveats: Contracting clones from day 15 to 85 had balanced CD4/CD8; later expanders favoured CD4+. Clones from the second wave (peaking day 37) had unconfirmed SARS-CoV-2 specificity.

In regard to this clonotype: The target antigen is unknown.

Germline V lookup: CDR1 LGHNA, CDR2 YSLEER. This CDR3 spans 14 amino acids. Trimming cost V 3 bases and J 1 base, with 7 bases left between them. The sequenced sample was PBMCs or a T cell subset sorted from them (not recorded which). V and J are TRBV4-3 and TRBJ1-5; the D is unclear. The clonotype originates from an adult who had mild COVID-19 (a few samples of this study predate the infection). Cell type and time point are not known. In DNA form, the CDR3 reads TGCGCCAGCAGCCAGACTAGGAGCAATCAGCCCCAGCATTTT. The encoded protein is CASSQTRSNQPQHF.